The present T cell receptor (beta chain) was sequenced within a study of PD-L1 blockade in urothelial cancer. The CDR3 sequence is 15 residues long. CDR1 SGHVS and CDR2 FNYEAQ come from the germline V gene. V shed 1 base and J 5 bases; nucleotides not matched to a gene: 6. Produced via immunoSEQ multiplex PCR; TCRdb's table is partial and in-frame only. Of some 25,000 clones in the sample, roughly 90% were seen once. The genes are TRBV7-6 and TRBJ2-3, with 7 bases fitting TRBD2. The starting material was PBMCs, obtained around atezolizumab (anti-PD-L1) treatment. This TCR derives from a man in his sixties with urothelial cancer. The CDR3 is CASSLGGTTQDTQYF. For the CDR3, the DNA is TGTGCCAGCAGCTTAGGAGGGACTACCCAAGATACGCAGTATTTT. The entire variable domain, with the rest obtained from reference TRBV7-6 and TRBJ2-3, is as follows: GAGVSQSPRYKVTKRGQDVALRCDPISGHVSLYWYRQALGQGPEFLTYFNYEAQQDKSGLPNDRFSAERPEGSISTLTIQRTEQRDSAMYRCASSLGGTTQDTQYFGPGTRLTVL.